This T cell receptor (beta chain) was obtained from a study of cytomegalovirus exposure and HLA in healthy donors. PCR primers comprised 60 Vbeta and 13 Jbeta primers. TCRdb keeps only in-frame clones here, not all; method: immunoSEQ multiplex PCR. Here the sample spans 150,000 to 200,000 clones, approximately 84% being singletons. The germline gives CDR1 MDHEN, CDR2 SYDVKM. The CDR3 is made up of 15 amino acids. Trimming removed 3 bases from V and 0 bases from J; junction bases left unmatched: 1. Study outcomes and limitations: It was reportedly the case that the classifier diagnosed cytomegalovirus status with high specificity and sensitivity.

About this clone: What it binds is unknown.

This receptor was identified in a man aged 18 to 29 in good health and CMV-seropositive. Sequencing used PBMCs. The rearrangement links TRBV28 to TRBJ1-5, with TRBD1 identical over 8 bases. The CDR3 is CASSLGTGSNQPQHF. The CDR3 DNA reads as TGTGCCAGCAGTTTGGGGACAGGTAGCAATCAGCCCCAGCATTTT.